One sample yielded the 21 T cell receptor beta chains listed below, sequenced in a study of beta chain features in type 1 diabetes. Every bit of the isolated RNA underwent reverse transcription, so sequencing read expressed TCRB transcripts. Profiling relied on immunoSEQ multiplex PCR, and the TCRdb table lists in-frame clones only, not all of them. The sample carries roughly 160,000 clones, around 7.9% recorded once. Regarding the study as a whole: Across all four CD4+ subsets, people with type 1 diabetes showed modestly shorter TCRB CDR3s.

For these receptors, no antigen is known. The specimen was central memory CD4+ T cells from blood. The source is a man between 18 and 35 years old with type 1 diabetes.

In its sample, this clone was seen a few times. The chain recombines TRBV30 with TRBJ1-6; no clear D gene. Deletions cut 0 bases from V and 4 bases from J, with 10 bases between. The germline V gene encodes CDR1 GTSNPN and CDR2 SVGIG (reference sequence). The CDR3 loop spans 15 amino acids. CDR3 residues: CAWSVPRGYNSPLHF. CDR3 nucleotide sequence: TGTGCCTGGAGTGTCCCCAGAGGGTATAATTCACCCCTCCACTTT.

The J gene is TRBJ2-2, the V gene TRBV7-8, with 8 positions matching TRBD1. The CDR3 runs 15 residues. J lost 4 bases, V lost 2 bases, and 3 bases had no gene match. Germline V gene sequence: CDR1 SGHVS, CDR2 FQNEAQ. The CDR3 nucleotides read TGTGCCAGCAGCTTACGGGGACAGGCCACCGGGGAGCTGTTTTTT. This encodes CASSLRGQATGELFF.

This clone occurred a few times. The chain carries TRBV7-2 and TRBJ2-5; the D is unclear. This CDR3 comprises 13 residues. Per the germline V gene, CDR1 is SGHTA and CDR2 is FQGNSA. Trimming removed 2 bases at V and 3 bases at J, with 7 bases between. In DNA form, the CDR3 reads TGTGCCAGCAGCTTATTGTCTAAAGAGACCCAGTACTTC. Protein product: CASSLLSKETQYF.

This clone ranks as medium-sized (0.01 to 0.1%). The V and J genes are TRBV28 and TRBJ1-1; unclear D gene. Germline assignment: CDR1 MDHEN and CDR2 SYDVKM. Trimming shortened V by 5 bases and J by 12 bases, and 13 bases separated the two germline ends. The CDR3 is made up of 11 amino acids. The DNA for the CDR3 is TGTGCCAGCAGTGAACGAGGTAGAACTTTCTTT. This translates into CASSERGRTFF.

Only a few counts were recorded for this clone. CDR3 sequence reads: CASSRAGSGNKLFF. The CDR3 nucleotides are TGTGCCAGCAGCCGAGCGGGCTCAGGAAACAAACTGTTTTTT. The V call is TRBV7-2, the J call TRBJ1-4; D unresolved. CDR3 length equals 14 residues. Looked up from germline, CDR1 is SGHTA and CDR2 is FQGNSA. The V end was cut by 5 bases, the J end by 11 bases, with 18 bases between.

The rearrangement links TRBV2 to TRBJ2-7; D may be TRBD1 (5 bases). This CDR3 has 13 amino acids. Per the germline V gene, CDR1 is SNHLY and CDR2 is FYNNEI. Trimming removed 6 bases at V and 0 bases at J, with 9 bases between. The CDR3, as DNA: TGTGCCAGCAGGGACATGTACTCCTACGAGCAGTACTTC. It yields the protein CASRDMYSYEQYF. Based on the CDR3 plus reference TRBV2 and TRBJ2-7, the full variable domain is EPEVTQTPSHQVTQMGQEVILRCVPISNHLYFYWYRQILGQKVEFLVSFYNNEISEKSEIFDDQFSVERPDGSNFTLKIRSTKLEDSAMYFCASRDMYSYEQYFGPGTRLTVT.

The CDR3 DNA reads TGTGCCAGCGGACTAGCGGGCGCCTACGAGCAGTACTTC. Translating it yields CASGLAGAYEQYF. The V and J genes are TRBV2 and TRBJ2-7, with TRBD2 identical over 11 bases. Trimming at V came to 8 bases and at J to 2 bases, leaving 2 bases not matched to a gene. The CDR3 is made up of 13 amino acids. From germline, CDR1 is SNHLY and CDR2 FYNNEI.

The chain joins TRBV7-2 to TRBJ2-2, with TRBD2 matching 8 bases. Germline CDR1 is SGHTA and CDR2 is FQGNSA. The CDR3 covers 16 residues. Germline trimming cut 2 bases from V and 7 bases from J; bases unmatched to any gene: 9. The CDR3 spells CASSLLSGGAGGELFF. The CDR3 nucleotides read TGTGCCAGCAGCTTACTTTCCGGGGGGGCCGGCGGGGAGCTGTTTTTT. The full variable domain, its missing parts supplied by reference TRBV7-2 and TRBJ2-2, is GAGVSQSPSNKVTEKGKDVELRCDPISGHTALYWYRQSLGQGLEFLIYFQGNSAPDKSGLPSDRFSAERTGGSVSTLTIQRTQQEDSAVYLCASSLLSGGAGGELFFGEGSRLTVL.

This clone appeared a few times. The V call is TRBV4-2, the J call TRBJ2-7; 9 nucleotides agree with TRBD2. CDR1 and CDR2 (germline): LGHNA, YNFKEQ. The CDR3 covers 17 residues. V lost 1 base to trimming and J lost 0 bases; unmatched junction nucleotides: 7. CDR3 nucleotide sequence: TGTGCCAGCAGCCAAGGTTTAACTAGCGGGTACTCCTACGAGCAGTACTTC. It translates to CASSQGLTSGYSYEQYF.

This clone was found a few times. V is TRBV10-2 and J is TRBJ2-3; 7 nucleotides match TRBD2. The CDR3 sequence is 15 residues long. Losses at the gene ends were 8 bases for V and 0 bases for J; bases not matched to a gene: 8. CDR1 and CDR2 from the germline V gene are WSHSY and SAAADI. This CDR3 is CASRRAGTSTDTQYF. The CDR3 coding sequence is TGCGCCAGCCGTCGAGCGGGGACTAGCACAGATACGCAGTATTTT.

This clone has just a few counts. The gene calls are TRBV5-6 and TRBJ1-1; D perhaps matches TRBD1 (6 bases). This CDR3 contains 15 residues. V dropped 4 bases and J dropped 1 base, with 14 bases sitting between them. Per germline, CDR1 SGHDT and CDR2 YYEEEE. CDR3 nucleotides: TGTGCCAGCAGCCGCGAGACGACAGGGAACACTGAAGCTTTCTTT. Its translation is CASSRETTGNTEAFF.

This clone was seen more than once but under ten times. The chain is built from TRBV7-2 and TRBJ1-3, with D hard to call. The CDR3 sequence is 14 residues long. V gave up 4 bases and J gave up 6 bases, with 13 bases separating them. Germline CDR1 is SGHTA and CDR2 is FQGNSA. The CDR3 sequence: CASSYQAYQNTIYF. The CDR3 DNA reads TGTGCCAGCAGCTACCAGGCTTACCAAAACACCATATATTTT. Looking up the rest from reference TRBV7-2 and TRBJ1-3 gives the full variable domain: GAGVSQSPSNKVTEKGKDVELRCDPISGHTALYWYRQSLGQGLEFLIYFQGNSAPDKSGLPSDRFSAERTGGSVSTLTIQRTQQEDSAVYLCASSYQAYQNTIYFGEGSWLTVV.

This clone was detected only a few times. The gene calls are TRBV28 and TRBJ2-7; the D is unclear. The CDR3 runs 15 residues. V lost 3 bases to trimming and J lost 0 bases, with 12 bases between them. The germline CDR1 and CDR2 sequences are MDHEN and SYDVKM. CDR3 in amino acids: CASSFRRLASYEQYF. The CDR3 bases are TGTGCCAGCAGTTTTCGGAGACTTGCCTCCTACGAGCAGTACTTC.

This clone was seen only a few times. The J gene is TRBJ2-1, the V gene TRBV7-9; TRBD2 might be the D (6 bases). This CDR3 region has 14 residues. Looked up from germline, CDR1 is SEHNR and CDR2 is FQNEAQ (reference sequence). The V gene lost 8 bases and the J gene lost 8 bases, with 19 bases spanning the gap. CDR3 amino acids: CASSRRDLDDEQFF. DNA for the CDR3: TGTGCCAGCTCGAGGCGGGATTTGGATGATGAGCAGTTCTTC.

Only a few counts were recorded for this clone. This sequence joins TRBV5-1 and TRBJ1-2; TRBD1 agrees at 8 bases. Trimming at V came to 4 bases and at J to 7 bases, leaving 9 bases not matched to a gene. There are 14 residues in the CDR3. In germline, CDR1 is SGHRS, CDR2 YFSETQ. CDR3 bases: TGCGCCAGCAGCCTGGACAGGGCGCGAAGTGGCTACACCTTC. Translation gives CASSLDRARSGYTF. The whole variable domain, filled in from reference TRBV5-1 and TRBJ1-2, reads KAGVTQTPRYLIKTRGQQVTLSCSPISGHRSVSWYQQTPGQGLQFLFEYFSETQRNKGNFPGRFSGRQFSNSRSEMNVSTLELGDSALYLCASSLDRARSGYTFGSGTRLTVV.

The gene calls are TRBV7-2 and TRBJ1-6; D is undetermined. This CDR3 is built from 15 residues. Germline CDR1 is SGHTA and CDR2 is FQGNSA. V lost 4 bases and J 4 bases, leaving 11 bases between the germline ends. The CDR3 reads CASSSLGHYNSPLHF. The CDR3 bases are TGTGCCAGCAGCTCCCTAGGTCATTATAATTCACCCCTCCACTTT.

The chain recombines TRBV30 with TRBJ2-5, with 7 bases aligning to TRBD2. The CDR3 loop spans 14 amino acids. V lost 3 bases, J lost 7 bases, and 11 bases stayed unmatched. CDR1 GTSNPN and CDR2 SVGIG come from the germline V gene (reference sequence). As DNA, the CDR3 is TGTGCCTGGAGACGCCTAGCGGCGATTGGGACCCAGTACTTC. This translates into CAWRRLAAIGTQYF.

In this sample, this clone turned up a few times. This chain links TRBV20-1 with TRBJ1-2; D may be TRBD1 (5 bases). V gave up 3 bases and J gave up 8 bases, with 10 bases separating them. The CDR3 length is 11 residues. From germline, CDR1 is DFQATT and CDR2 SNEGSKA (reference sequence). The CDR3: CSARGGRGYTF. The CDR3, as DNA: TGCAGTGCTAGGGGGGGTCGCGGCTACACCTTC.

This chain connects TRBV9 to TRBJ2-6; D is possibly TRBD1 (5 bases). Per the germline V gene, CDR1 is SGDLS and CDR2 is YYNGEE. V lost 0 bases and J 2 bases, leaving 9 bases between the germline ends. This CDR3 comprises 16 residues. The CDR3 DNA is TGTGCCAGCAGCGTAGGGACAACCGCTGGGGCCAACGTCCTGACTTTC. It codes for CASSVGTTAGANVLTF.

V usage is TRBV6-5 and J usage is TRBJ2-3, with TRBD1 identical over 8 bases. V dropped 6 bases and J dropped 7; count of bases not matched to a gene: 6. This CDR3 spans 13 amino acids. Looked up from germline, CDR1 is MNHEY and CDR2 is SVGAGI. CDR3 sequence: CASRPTGVNTQYF. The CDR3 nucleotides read TGTGCCAGCAGGCCGACAGGGGTGAATACGCAGTATTTT.

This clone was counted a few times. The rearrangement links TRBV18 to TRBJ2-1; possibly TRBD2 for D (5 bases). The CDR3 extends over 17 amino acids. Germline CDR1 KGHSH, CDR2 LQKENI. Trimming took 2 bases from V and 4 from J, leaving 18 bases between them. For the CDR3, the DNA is TGTGCCAGCTCACCAGCGAGGGCCTCCACCATGTACAATGAGCAGTTCTTC. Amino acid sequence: CASSPARASTMYNEQFF.